This T cell receptor (beta chain) was sequenced for a study of T cells expressing NK-cell markers. Study-level information: Sorted CD3+CD56+NKG2C+, CD3+CD56+NKG2C- and CD3+CD56-NKG2C+ T-cell subsets were beta-chain profiled. Study outcomes and limitations: In a handful of donors, dominant NKG2C+ clonotypes were roughly 1.0-8% of CD8+ T cells. Several donors showed these clonotypes also leading the CD3+CD56-NKG2C+ fraction.

The CDR3 spans 16 residues. UMIs were included in TCR beta cDNA generated by 5'RACE template switching. TCRdb reprocessed the 5' RACE reads and reports one entry per CDR3 protein, with no DNA. The sample totals 140,000 to 150,000 distinct CDR3 sequences; its top ten clones hold 12%. As for this clonotype: Its specificity is not known.

V is TRBV12-3 or TRBV12-4 and J is TRBJ2-5; absent DNA, TCRdb's TRBD1 call cannot be checked. The sequence came from a young man in good health. What was sequenced was blood T cells: a sorted CD56 or NKG2C T cell subset, CD4+ or CD8+ T cells, or bulk PBMC T cells (not recorded which). The CDR3 protein is CASSLRDPDWGETQYF.